These T cell receptor beta chains were read from a single sample in a study of T cells in Graves' hyperthyroidism and ophthalmopathy. TCRdb analysed the multiplex PCR reads with MiXCR anew, one entry per CDR3 protein. The sample lists over 700,000 distinct CDR3 sequences, just over 35% occurring once. The sequencing sample was made of blood. The receptors were sampled from a middle-aged woman with Graves' hyperthyroidism. Each CDR3 is given with its conserved first and last residue. A D gene is named only where the DNA matches it firmly. Not every row has a clone size; where given, it reads once, few, many or a size class.

D gene: -; J gene: TRBJ1-2; clone size: -; V gene: TRBV10-3; CDR3 DNA: TGTGCCATCAGTTTTTTCGGGTCGGGGGTTGGGGGCTACACCTTC; CDR3 protein: CAISFFGSGVGGYTF
D gene: -; J gene: TRBJ1-5; clone size: -; V gene: TRBV6-5; CDR3 DNA: TGTGCCAGCAGTTATGATATCGGAGACCTCTATAGCAATCAGCCCCAGCATTTT; CDR3 protein: CASSYDIGDLYSNQPQHF
D gene: -; J gene: TRBJ1-2; clone size: few; V gene: TRBV14; CDR3 DNA: TGTGCCAGCAGCCAAGGACAGGCGGGAGGCTACACCTTC; CDR3 protein: CASSQGQAGGYTF
D gene: -; J gene: TRBJ1-4; clone size: few; V gene: TRBV4-3; CDR3 DNA: TGCGCCAGCAGCCGAAAAGGGGAGGGAAATGGTGAAAAACTGTTTTTT; CDR3 protein: CASSRKGEGNGEKLFF
D gene: -; J gene: TRBJ1-2; clone size: many; V gene: TRBV24-1; CDR3 DNA: TGTGCCACCAGTGACCCCGAGGGTGGAGGTAACTATGGCTACACCTTC; CDR3 protein: CATSDPEGGGNYGYTF
D gene: -; J gene: TRBJ1-1; clone size: few; V gene: TRBV13; CDR3 DNA: TGTGCCAGCAGCTTATCCGGGCTTCAGATCATGAACACTGAAGCTTTCTTT; CDR3 protein: CASSLSGLQIMNTEAFF
D gene: -; J gene: TRBJ2-7; clone size: -; V gene: TRBV10-3; CDR3 DNA: TGTGCCATCAAAGACGGACTCGACTCCTACGAGCAGTACTTC; CDR3 protein: CAIKDGLDSYEQYF
D gene: -; J gene: TRBJ1-2; clone size: -; V gene: TRBV4-3; CDR3 DNA: TGCGCCAGCAGCCAGTCAGGGCTACCTAACTATGGCTACACCTTC; CDR3 protein: CASSQSGLPNYGYTF
D gene: -; J gene: TRBJ1-3; clone size: many; V gene: TRBV2; CDR3 DNA: TGTGCCAGCAGTGAACTGGGCAGGTTGGACACCATATATTTT; CDR3 protein: CASSELGRLDTIYF
D gene: TRBD1; J gene: TRBJ2-5; clone size: -; V gene: TRBV7-2; CDR3 DNA: TGTGCCAGCAGCGAGACAGGGCTGTTCTTC; CDR3 protein: CASSETGLFF
D gene: -; J gene: TRBJ1-3; clone size: -; V gene: TRBV13; CDR3 DNA: TGTGCCAGCAGCCTTGGGGGGGGCTTGTCTGGAAACACCATATATTTT; CDR3 protein: CASSLGGGLSGNTIYF
D gene: -; J gene: TRBJ1-1; clone size: -; V gene: TRBV12-3/TRBV12-4; CDR3 DNA: TGTGCCAGCAGTTTGACCGCCGCGGTGAACACTGAAGCTTTCTTT; CDR3 protein: CASSLTAAVNTEAFF
D gene: -; J gene: TRBJ1-1; clone size: -; V gene: TRBV11-2; CDR3 DNA: TGTGCCAGCAGATTAACAGCTAGCACTGAAGCTCTCTTT; CDR3 protein: CASRLTASTEALF
D gene: -; J gene: TRBJ2-7; clone size: -; V gene: TRBV19; CDR3 DNA: TGTGCCAGCCGGGACGGACACTACGAGCAGTACTTC; CDR3 protein: CASRDGHYEQYF
D gene: -; J gene: TRBJ2-5; clone size: many; V gene: TRBV29-1; CDR3 DNA: TGCAGCGGTCAGGGGACACGTCAAGAGACCCAGTACTTC; CDR3 protein: CSGQGTRQETQYF
D gene: -; J gene: TRBJ2-3; clone size: -; V gene: TRBV20-1; CDR3 DNA: TGCAGTGCTAGGTCGGGAAGCACAGATACGCAGTATTTT; CDR3 protein: CSARSGSTDTQYF
D gene: -; J gene: TRBJ1-5; clone size: -; V gene: TRBV15; CDR3 DNA: TGTGCCACCAGCAGAGATCAAAAGGGACAAGGAAATCAGCCCCAGCATTTT; CDR3 protein: CATSRDQKGQGNQPQHF
D gene: TRBD1; J gene: TRBJ2-5; clone size: -; V gene: TRBV29-1; CDR3 DNA: TGCAGCACCACTACAGGGGAAGGGGAGACCCAGTACTTC; CDR3 protein: CSTTTGEGETQYF
D gene: -; J gene: TRBJ1-2; clone size: many; V gene: TRBV9; CDR3 DNA: TGTGCCAGCAGCGTAGTTTCGAACTATGGCTACACCTTC; CDR3 protein: CASSVVSNYGYTF
D gene: -; J gene: TRBJ1-6; clone size: many; V gene: TRBV7-2; CDR3 DNA: TGTGCCAGCAGCCCCATCGCGGGTTGGGATTCACCCCTCCACTTT; CDR3 protein: CASSPIAGWDSPLHF